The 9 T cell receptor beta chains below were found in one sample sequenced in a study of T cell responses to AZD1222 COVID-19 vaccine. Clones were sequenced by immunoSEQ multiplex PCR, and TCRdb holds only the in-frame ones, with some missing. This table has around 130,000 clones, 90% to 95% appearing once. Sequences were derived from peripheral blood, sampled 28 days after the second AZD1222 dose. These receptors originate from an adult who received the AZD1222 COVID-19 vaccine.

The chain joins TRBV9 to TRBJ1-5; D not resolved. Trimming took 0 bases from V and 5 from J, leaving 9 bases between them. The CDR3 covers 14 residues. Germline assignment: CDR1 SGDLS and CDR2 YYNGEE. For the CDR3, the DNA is TGTGCCAGCAGCGTAGGGGTTGTGGATCAGCCCCAGCATTTT. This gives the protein CASSVGVVDQPQHF. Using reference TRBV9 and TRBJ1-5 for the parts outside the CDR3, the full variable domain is DSGVTQTPKHLITATGQRVTLRCSPRSGDLSVYWYQQSLDQGLQFLIQYYNGEERAKGNILERFSAQQFPDLHSELNLSSLELGDSALYFCASSVGVVDQPQHFGDGTRLSIL.

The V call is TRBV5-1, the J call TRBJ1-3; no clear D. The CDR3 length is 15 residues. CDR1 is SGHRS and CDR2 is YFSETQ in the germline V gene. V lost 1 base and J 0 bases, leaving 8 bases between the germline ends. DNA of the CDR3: TGCGCCAGCAGCTTGACTGCGTCCTCTGGAAACACCATATATTTT. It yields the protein CASSLTASSGNTIYF.

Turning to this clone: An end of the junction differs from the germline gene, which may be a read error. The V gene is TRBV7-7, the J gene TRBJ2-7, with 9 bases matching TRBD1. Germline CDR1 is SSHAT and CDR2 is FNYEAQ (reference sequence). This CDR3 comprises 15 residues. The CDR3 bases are TGTGCTAGCAGCTTAGCGGAGGGACAGGGCTACGAGCAGTACTTC. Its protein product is CASSLAEGQGYEQYF.

The CDR3 region is CATSGGQGVSYEQYF. The DNA for the CDR3 is TGTGCCACCAGCGGCGGACAGGGGGTCTCCTACGAGCAGTACTTC. V and J are TRBV15 and TRBJ2-7, with 10 bases fitting TRBD1. V lost 5 bases and J lost 0; bases outside the gene matches: 4. Germline V lookup: CDR1 LNHNV, CDR2 YYDKDF (reference sequence). This CDR3 comprises 15 residues.

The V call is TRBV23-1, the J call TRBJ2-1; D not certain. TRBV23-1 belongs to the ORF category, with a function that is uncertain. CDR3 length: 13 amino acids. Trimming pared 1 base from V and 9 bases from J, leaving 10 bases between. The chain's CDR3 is CASSQWSRAEQFF. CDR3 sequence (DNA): TGCGCCAGCAGTCAATGGAGCCGCGCTGAGCAGTTCTTC.

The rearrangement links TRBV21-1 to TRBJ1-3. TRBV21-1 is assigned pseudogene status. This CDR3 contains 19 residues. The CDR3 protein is CASSYNRLVDTDNRNTIYF. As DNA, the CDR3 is TGTGCCAGCAGCTACAATCGCCTAGTAGACACAGACAATAGAAACACCATATATTTT.

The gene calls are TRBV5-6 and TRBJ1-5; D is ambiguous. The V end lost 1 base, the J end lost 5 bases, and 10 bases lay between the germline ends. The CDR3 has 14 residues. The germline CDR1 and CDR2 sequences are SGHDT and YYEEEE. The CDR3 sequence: CASSLFDGDQPQHF. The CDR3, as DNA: TGTGCCAGCAGCTTGTTTGATGGGGATCAGCCCCAGCATTTT.

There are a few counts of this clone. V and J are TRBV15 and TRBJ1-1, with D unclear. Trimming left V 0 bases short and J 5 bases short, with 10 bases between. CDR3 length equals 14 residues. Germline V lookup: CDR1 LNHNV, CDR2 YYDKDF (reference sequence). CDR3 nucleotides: TGTGCCACCAGCAGAGATCCAACCCTGACTGAAGCTTTCTTT. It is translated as CATSRDPTLTEAFF.

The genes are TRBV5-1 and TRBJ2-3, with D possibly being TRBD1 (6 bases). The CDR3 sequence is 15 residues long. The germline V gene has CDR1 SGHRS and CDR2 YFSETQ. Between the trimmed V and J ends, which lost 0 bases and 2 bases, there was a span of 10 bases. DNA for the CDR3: TGCGCCAGCAGCTTGGACAGGGCCACCACAGATACGCAGTATTTT. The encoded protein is CASSLDRATTDTQYF.